This T cell receptor (beta chain) was sequenced during a study of cytomegalovirus exposure and HLA in healthy donors. General observations from the study: Most CMV-associated TCR beta chains appeared HLA-restricted in a later analysis. Segments of the TCR beta V type were, in most cases, productive about 90% or about 30% of the time in an earlier analysis.

The CDR3 is 15 amino acids. The germline V gene has CDR1 SEHNR and CDR2 FQNEAQ (reference sequence). The trim removed 1 base at V and 5 bases at J, leaving 7 bases unmatched. Concerning this clone: What it binds is unknown.

The PCR had 60 Vbeta and 13 Jbeta primers. TCRdb's copy holds only in-frame clones and misses some; the assay was immunoSEQ multiplex PCR. The sample includes around 170,000 clones, around 80% of them seen just once. The source of this sequence is a male donor in good health and CMV-seronegative. The rearrangement uses TRBV7-9 and TRBJ1-2, with TRBD1 matching 7 bases. Specimen: PBMCs. In DNA form, the CDR3 reads TGTGCCAGCAGCTTAGGACAGGGTGCGAGGTATGGCTACACCTTC. Translating gives CASSLGQGARYGYTF.